This T cell receptor (beta chain) was captured by sequencing in a study of CD8 T cells in ankylosing spondylitis. V dropped 0 bases and J dropped 3 bases, with 21 bases sitting between them. This CDR3 contains 19 residues. The germline V gene encodes CDR1 MNHEY and CDR2 SVGAGI. TCRdb reprocessed the 5' RACE reads via MiXCR and lists one record per CDR3 protein. Among under 300,000 distinct CDR3 sequences listed, around 10% were seen once. The receptor was derived from a male donor with ankylosing spondylitis or in good health (not recorded which). The gene calls are TRBV6-5 and TRBJ2-1; D may be TRBD1 (5 bases). Sequences were obtained from blood, either unsorted or a sorted T cell fraction (not recorded which). The CDR3 sequence: CASSYSEPQGTKIYNEQFF. In DNA form, the CDR3 reads TGTGCCAGCAGTTACTCAGAACCCCAGGGAACTAAGATCTACAATGAGCAGTTCTTC.